Listed below are T cell receptor beta chains from one sample, sequenced in a study of blood T cell repertoires in COVID-19. Profiled with immunoSEQ multiplex PCR; TCRdb holds only in-frame clones, not every one. The sample shows about 300,000 clones, 86% of them seen only once. Sequencing input: PBMCs or T cells enriched from blood (not recorded which). These receptors all come from a woman between 18 and 30 years old who had recovered from COVID-19. Each CDR3 is given with its conserved first and last residue. D genes are given only for firm matches. Expanded clones get a size class; other rows say once, few or many, or leave the size out.

DNA: TGTGCCTGGAATCAGGGCTTCACTGAAGCTTTCTTT; CDR3: CAWNQGFTEAFF; J: TRBJ1-1; size: -; D: -; V: TRBV30
DNA: TGTGCCAGCAGCTTAGGGCAGGGCGACACTGAAGCTTTCTTT; CDR3: CASSLGQGDTEAFF; J: TRBJ1-1; size: once; D: -; V: TRBV7-8
DNA: TGTGCCAGCAGCCAATTCCGTAGACAGACGAACACTGAAGCTTTCTTT; CDR3: CASSQFRRQTNTEAFF; J: TRBJ1-1; size: -; D: -; V: TRBV14
DNA: TGCGCCAGCAGCCCCCAGGGACAGGGGTCCGGGGAGCTGTTTTTT; CDR3: CASSPQGQGSGELFF; J: TRBJ2-2; size: -; D: TRBD1; V: TRBV5-1
DNA: TGTGCCAGCAGCTTATATTATGGGACAGGGGGCAATGAGCAGTTCTTC; CDR3: CASSLYYGTGGNEQFF; J: TRBJ2-1; size: -; D: TRBD1; V: TRBV7-8
DNA: TGTGCCTGCTCAGGGGGTGGCTCTTTCTATAATTCACCCCTCCACTTT; CDR3: CACSGGGSFYNSPLHF; J: TRBJ1-6; size: -; D: TRBD1; V: TRBV30
DNA: TGTGCCAGCAGCTTAGGGAGGGAGTACGAGCAGTACTTC; CDR3: CASSLGREYEQYF; J: TRBJ2-7; size: -; D: -; V: TRBV7-2
DNA: TGTGCCTGGAGCCTCAGGGTCACCGGGGAGCTGTTTTTT; CDR3: CAWSLRVTGELFF; J: TRBJ2-2; size: -; D: -; V: TRBV30
DNA: TGTGCCAGTAGTACGGGGGTGTGGAGGTACGAGCAGTACTTC; CDR3: CASSTGVWRYEQYF; J: TRBJ2-7; size: -; D: -; V: TRBV19
DNA: TGTGCCACCAGCAGAGATCGAGGGCAGACCTACGAGCAGTACTTC; CDR3: CATSRDRGQTYEQYF; J: TRBJ2-7; size: once; D: -; V: TRBV15
DNA: TGTGCCAGTAGTATTACAGGAATTCTAGGTTATGGCTACACCTTC; CDR3: CASSITGILGYGYTF; J: TRBJ1-2; size: -; D: -; V: TRBV19
DNA: TGTGCCACTCAACCCTTTGGGACAGGGGGCACAGATACGCAGTATTTT; CDR3: CATQPFGTGGTDTQYF; J: TRBJ2-3; size: few; D: TRBD1; V: TRBV7-9
DNA: TGTGCCAGCAGCGTAGACCCTACAGGGTCCTATGGCTACACCTTC; CDR3: CASSVDPTGSYGYTF; J: TRBJ1-2; size: -; D: -; V: TRBV9
DNA: TGTGCCAGCAGGAGGGACACGGTGACCTACGAGCAGTACTTC; CDR3: CASRRDTVTYEQYF; J: TRBJ2-7; size: -; D: -; V: TRBV2
DNA: TGTGCCAGCAGCCAAGCTCACAGGGGGACTGAAGCTTTCTTT; CDR3: CASSQAHRGTEAFF; J: TRBJ1-1; size: once; D: TRBD1; V: TRBV3-1/TRBV3-2
DNA: TGTGCCAGCAGCCTTCGGGGTAGCGGGATGAATTACGAGCAGTACTTC; CDR3: CASSLRGSGMNYEQYF; J: TRBJ2-7; size: -; D: TRBD2; V: TRBV5-4
DNA: TGTGCCAGCAGCTTAGGACTAGCGGGAGGGTACAATGAGCAGTTCTTC; CDR3: CASSLGLAGGYNEQFF; J: TRBJ2-1; size: -; D: TRBD2; V: TRBV7-9
DNA: TGTGCCAGCAGTGCGGGGGTTAGCGGGAGGGCCGGTTACGAGCAGTACTTC; CDR3: CASSAGVSGRAGYEQYF; J: TRBJ2-7; size: -; D: TRBD2; V: TRBV2
DNA: TGTGCCAGCAGTCCACAGGGGCCGAATGGCTACACCTTC; CDR3: CASSPQGPNGYTF; J: TRBJ1-2; size: few; D: TRBD1; V: TRBV6-2/TRBV6-3
DNA: TGTGCCAGTAGTATAGTGCGGGGGGAGGCAGATACGCAGTATTTT; CDR3: CASSIVRGEADTQYF; J: TRBJ2-3; size: -; D: TRBD2; V: TRBV19
DNA: TGTGCCAGCAGTGACCGATCGGGAGGGCTAATTAATTCACCCCTCCACTTT; CDR3: CASSDRSGGLINSPLHF; J: TRBJ1-6; size: -; D: -; V: TRBV2
DNA: TGTGCCAGCAGCCCAGCTGGGGCCCGGTCACCCCTCCACTTT; CDR3: CASSPAGARSPLHF; J: TRBJ1-6; size: once; D: -; V: TRBV7-2
DNA: TGTGCCAGCAGCTCCTACCGCCTTGGCTCGGGTACTGAAGCTTTCTTT; CDR3: CASSSYRLGSGTEAFF; J: TRBJ1-1; size: -; D: -; V: TRBV5-6
DNA: TGTGCCAGCAGCTCTCGCACAGATACGCAGTATTTT; CDR3: CASSSRTDTQYF; J: TRBJ2-3; size: -; D: -; V: TRBV5-5
DNA: TGTGCCTTGCGGGGGATCACCACAGATACGCAGTATTTT; CDR3: CALRGITTDTQYF; J: TRBJ2-3; size: -; D: TRBD2; V: TRBV30
DNA: TGTGCCAGTAGTGGCTGGACAGGGGAGAACACTGAAGCTTTCTTT; CDR3: CASSGWTGENTEAFF; J: TRBJ1-1; size: -; D: TRBD1; V: TRBV19
DNA: TGTGCCAGCAGCTTAGCTACAGGGGGCGGTGAAAAACTGTTTTTT; CDR3: CASSLATGGGEKLFF; J: TRBJ1-4; size: -; D: TRBD1; V: TRBV7-9
DNA: TGTGCCAGCAGTTATCTTGGACGAAGGGGAACTGAAGCTTTCTTT; CDR3: CASSYLGRRGTEAFF; J: TRBJ1-1; size: -; D: -; V: TRBV7-2
DNA: TGTGCCAGCAGTCAGGGGGATGTCACTGAAGCTTTCTTT; CDR3: CASSQGDVTEAFF; J: TRBJ1-1; size: -; D: TRBD1; V: TRBV25-1
DNA: TGTGCCAGCTCACAAGAAACAGGGGAATTGAACACTGAAGCTTTCTTT; CDR3: CASSQETGELNTEAFF; J: TRBJ1-1; size: -; D: TRBD1; V: TRBV18
DNA: TGCGCCAGCAGTGAATCGGGGATATCATCCGGAAACACCATATATTTT; CDR3: CASSESGISSGNTIYF; J: TRBJ1-3; size: -; D: -; V: TRBV10-2
DNA: TGCGCCAGCAGCCAACTGGGACTAGCAACAGATACGCAGTATTTT; CDR3: CASSQLGLATDTQYF; J: TRBJ2-3; size: -; D: TRBD2; V: TRBV4-1
DNA: TGCAGCGTCTCCGGACAGGCTGGCTACGAGCAGTACTTC; CDR3: CSVSGQAGYEQYF; J: TRBJ2-7; size: once; D: TRBD1; V: TRBV29-1
DNA: TGTGCCAGCAGCCCCCCAGGACTAGCGGGGGGCTACGAGCAGTACTTC; CDR3: CASSPPGLAGGYEQYF; J: TRBJ2-7; size: -; D: TRBD2; V: TRBV3-1/TRBV3-2
DNA: TGTGCTACGGAATCTGGACAAATCTCCTACGAGCAGTACTTC; CDR3: CATESGQISYEQYF; J: TRBJ2-7; size: -; D: -; V: TRBV28
DNA: TGTGCCAGCAGGCTCCAGGGTGGTGAAAAACTGTTTTTT; CDR3: CASRLQGGEKLFF; J: TRBJ1-4; size: once; D: -; V: TRBV28
DNA: TGTGCCAGTATAGGGCAGGGCGAATATCAGCCCCAGCATTTT; CDR3: CASIGQGEYQPQHF; J: TRBJ1-5; size: once; D: -; V: TRBV19
DNA: TGCGCCAGCAGCCAAGATACGAAAGGGACAGGGTCCTACGAGCAGTACTTC; CDR3: CASSQDTKGTGSYEQYF; J: TRBJ2-7; size: -; D: TRBD1; V: TRBV4-3
DNA: TGTGCCAGCAGCTTGCGACTAGCGGGCACAGATACGCAGTATTTT; CDR3: CASSLRLAGTDTQYF; J: TRBJ2-3; size: -; D: TRBD2; V: TRBV7-2
DNA: TGTGCCAGCAGTTACTCCCTATGGGGGACAGTCAATCAGCCCCAGCATTTT; CDR3: CASSYSLWGTVNQPQHF; J: TRBJ1-5; size: -; D: TRBD1; V: TRBV6-2/TRBV6-3
DNA: TGTGCCAGCAGCTTATCGGGGACCCAGTACTTC; CDR3: CASSLSGTQYF; J: TRBJ2-5; size: -; D: -; V: TRBV7-9
DNA: TGCGCCAGCAGCTTGGGCTCATTGGGGCAGGGGGCGGGTACTGAAGCTTTCTTT; CDR3: CASSLGSLGQGAGTEAFF; J: TRBJ1-1; size: -; D: TRBD1; V: TRBV5-1
DNA: TGTGCCAGCAGCGGAGGTGGGGCCAACGTCCTGACTTTC; CDR3: CASSGGGANVLTF; J: TRBJ2-6; size: -; D: -; V: TRBV6-5
DNA: TGTGCCAGCAGCTCGGTCAGGTCGCCCTACGAGCAGTACTTC; CDR3: CASSSVRSPYEQYF; J: TRBJ2-7; size: once; D: -; V: TRBV11-2
DNA: TGCGCCAGCAGCCAAGAATGGACAGGGCTCCTTCGCTCTGGAAACACCATATATTTT; CDR3: CASSQEWTGLLRSGNTIYF; J: TRBJ1-3; size: -; D: TRBD1; V: TRBV4-1
DNA: TGTGCCAGCCCAGAGGGCACCGGGGAGCTGTTTTTT; CDR3: CASPEGTGELFF; J: TRBJ2-2; size: -; D: -; V: TRBV7-2
DNA: TGTGCCAGCAGTGCAGAGGGAGAAGATACGCAGTATTTT; CDR3: CASSAEGEDTQYF; J: TRBJ2-3; size: -; D: -; V: TRBV12-3/TRBV12-4
DNA: TGTGCCAGCAGCTTGAGGGGGGGTGAAAAACTGTTTTTT; CDR3: CASSLRGGEKLFF; J: TRBJ1-4; size: -; D: -; V: TRBV5-4
DNA: TGTGCCAGCAGCGCTCCGGGGACTAGCGGACACACAGATACGCAGTATTTT; CDR3: CASSAPGTSGHTDTQYF; J: TRBJ2-3; size: -; D: TRBD2; V: TRBV5-8
DNA: TGTGCCTGGAGTGTAGTCGGGAGTAGCACAGATACGCAGTATTTT; CDR3: CAWSVVGSSTDTQYF; J: TRBJ2-3; size: -; D: -; V: TRBV30
DNA: TGTGCCATCAGTGCCCCCAAGGGGGACACCTATGGCTACACCTTC; CDR3: CAISAPKGDTYGYTF; J: TRBJ1-2; size: -; D: -; V: TRBV10-3
DNA: TGTGCCAGTGGATTAGCCGAGGAGACCCAGTACTTC; CDR3: CASGLAEETQYF; J: TRBJ2-5; size: -; D: -; V: TRBV19
DNA: TGTGCCAGCAGCTTAAGAGTTGGGAGCTCCTACAATGAGCAGTTCTTC; CDR3: CASSLRVGSSYNEQFF; J: TRBJ2-1; size: few; D: -; V: TRBV7-3
DNA: TGCAGCGCCAAAAGGGGGGGCGGGCCCAATCAGCCCCAGCATTTT; CDR3: CSAKRGGGPNQPQHF; J: TRBJ1-5; size: -; D: -; V: TRBV29-1
DNA: TGTGCCAGCAGCTTTCCCGACAGAACGTACCCTGAAGCTTTCTTT; CDR3: CASSFPDRTYPEAFF; J: TRBJ1-1; size: -; D: -; V: TRBV7-9
DNA: TGTGCCAGTATGGGGACAGCTAGGGCTCAGCCCCAGCATTTT; CDR3: CASMGTARAQPQHF; J: TRBJ1-5; size: few; D: TRBD1; V: TRBV19
DNA: TGTGCCAGCAGCCTTACTACTAGCAACACCGGGGAGCTGTTTTTT; CDR3: CASSLTTSNTGELFF; J: TRBJ2-2; size: -; D: -; V: TRBV7-2
DNA: TGTGCCAGCAGCAGGGACAGGGACACCGGGGAGCTGTTTTTT; CDR3: CASSRDRDTGELFF; J: TRBJ2-2; size: -; D: TRBD1; V: TRBV6-5
DNA: TGTGCCAGCAGTTACTCTGGCAGCAATCAGCCCCAGCATTTT; CDR3: CASSYSGSNQPQHF; J: TRBJ1-5; size: -; D: -; V: TRBV6-5
DNA: TGTGCCAGCAGCCAAATATGGGACAGGGTCTTCGTTTCACCCCTCCACTTT; CDR3: CASSQIWDRVFVSPLHF; J: TRBJ1-6; size: -; D: TRBD1; V: TRBV4-2